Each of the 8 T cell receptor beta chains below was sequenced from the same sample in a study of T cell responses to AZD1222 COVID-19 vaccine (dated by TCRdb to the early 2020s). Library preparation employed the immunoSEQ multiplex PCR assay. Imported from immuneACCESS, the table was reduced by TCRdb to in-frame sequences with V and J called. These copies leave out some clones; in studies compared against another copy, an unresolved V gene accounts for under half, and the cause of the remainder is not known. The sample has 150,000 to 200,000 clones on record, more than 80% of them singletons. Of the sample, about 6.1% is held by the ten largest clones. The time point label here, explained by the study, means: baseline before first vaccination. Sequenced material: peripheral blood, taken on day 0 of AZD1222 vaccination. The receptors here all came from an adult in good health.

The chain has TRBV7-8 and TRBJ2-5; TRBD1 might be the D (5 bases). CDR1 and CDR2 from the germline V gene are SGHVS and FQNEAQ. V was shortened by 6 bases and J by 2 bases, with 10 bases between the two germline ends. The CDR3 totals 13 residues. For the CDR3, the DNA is TGTGCCAGCAGGATAGGGGCGCAAGAGACCCAGTACTTC. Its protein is CASRIGAQETQYF.

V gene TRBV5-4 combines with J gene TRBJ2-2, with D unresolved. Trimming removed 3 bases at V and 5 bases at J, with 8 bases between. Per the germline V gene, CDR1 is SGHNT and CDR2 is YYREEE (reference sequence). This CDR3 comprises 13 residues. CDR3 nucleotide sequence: TGTGCCAGCAGCTCCTCCGGGACCGGGGAGCTGTTTTTT. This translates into CASSSSGTGELFF.

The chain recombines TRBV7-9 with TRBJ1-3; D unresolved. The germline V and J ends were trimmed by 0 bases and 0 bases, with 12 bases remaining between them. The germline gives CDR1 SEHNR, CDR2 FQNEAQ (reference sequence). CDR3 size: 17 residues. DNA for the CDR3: TGTGCCAGCAGCTTAGCGGGAAGGGTGAGCTCTGGAAACACCATATATTTT. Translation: CASSLAGRVSSGNTIYF.

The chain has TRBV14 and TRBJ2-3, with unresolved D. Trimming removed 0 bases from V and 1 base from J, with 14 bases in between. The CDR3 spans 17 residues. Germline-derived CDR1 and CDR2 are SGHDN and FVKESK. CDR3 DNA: TGTGCCAGCAGCCAAGATTTTAGGAAGGGCGGCACAGATACGCAGTATTTT. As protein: CASSQDFRKGGTDTQYF.

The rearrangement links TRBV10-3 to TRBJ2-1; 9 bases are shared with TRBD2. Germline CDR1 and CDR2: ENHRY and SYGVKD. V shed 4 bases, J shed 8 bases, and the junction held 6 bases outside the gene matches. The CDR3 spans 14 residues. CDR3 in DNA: TGTGCCATCAGTGCTGCGGGAGGGCGCGATGAGCAGTTCTTC. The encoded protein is CAISAAGGRDEQFF.

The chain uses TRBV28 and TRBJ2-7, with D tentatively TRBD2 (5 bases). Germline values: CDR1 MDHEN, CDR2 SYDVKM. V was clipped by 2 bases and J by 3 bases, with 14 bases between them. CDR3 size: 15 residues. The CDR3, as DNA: TGTGCCAGCAGTTTAGGAGGACCCTCGCACTACGAGCAGTACTTC. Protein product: CASSLGGPSHYEQYF.

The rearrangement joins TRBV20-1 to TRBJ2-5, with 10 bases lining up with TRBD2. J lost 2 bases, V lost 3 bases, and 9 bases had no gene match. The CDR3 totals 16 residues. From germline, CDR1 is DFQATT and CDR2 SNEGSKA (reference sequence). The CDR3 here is CSASRPAGGPQETQYF. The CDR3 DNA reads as TGCAGTGCTAGTCGGCCAGCGGGGGGGCCACAAGAGACCCAGTACTTC.

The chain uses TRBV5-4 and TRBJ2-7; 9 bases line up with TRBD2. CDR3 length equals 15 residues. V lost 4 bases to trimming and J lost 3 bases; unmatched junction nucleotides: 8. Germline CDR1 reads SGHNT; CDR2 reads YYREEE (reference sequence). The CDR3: CASSPLAGVGYEQYF. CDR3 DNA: TGTGCCAGCAGCCCATTAGCGGGAGTAGGCTACGAGCAGTACTTC. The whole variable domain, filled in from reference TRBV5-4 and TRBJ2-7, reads ETGVTQSPTHLIKTRGQQVTLRCSSQSGHNTVSWYQQALGQGPQFIFQYYREEENGRGNFPPRFSGLQFPNYSSELNVNALELDDSALYLCASSPLAGVGYEQYFGPGTRLTVT.